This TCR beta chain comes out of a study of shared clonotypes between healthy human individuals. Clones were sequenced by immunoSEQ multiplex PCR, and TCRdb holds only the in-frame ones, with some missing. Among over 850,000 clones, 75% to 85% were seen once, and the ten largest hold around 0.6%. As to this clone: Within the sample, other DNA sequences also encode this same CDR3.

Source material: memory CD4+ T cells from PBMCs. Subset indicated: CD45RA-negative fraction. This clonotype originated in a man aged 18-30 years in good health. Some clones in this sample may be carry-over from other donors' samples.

CDR3: CASSLGRGMYEQYF. The DNA of the CDR3 is TGTGCCAGCAGCTTGGGCAGGGGAATGTACGAGCAGTACTTC. The chain uses TRBV2 and TRBJ2-7; a possible D gene is TRBD1 (6 bases). The CDR3 covers 14 residues. Looked up from germline, CDR1 is SNHLY and CDR2 is FYNNEI. Trimming removed 6 bases at V and 4 bases at J, with 16 bases between.